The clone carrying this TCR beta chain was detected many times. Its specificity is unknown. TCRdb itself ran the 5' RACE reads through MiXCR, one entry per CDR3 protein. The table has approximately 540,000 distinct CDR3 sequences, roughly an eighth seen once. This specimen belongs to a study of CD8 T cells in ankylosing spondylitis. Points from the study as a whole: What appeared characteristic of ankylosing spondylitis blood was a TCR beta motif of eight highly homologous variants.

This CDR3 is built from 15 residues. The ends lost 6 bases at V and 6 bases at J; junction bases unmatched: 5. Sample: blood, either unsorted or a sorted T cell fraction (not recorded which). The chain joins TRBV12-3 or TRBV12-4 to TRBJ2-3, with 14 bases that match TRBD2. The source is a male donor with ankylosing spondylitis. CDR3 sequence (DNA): TGTGCCAGCAGGACGACTAGCGGGAGGGAGGATACGCAGTATTTT. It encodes CASRTTSGREDTQYF.